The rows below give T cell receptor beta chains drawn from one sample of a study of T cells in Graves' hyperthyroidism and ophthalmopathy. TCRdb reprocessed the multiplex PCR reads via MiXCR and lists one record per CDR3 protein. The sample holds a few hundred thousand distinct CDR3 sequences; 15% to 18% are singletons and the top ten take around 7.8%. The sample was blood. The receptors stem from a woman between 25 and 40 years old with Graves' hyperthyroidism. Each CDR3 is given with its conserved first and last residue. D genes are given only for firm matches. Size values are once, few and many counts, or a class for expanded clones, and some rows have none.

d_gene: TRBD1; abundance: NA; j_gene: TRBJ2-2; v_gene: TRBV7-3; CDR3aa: CASSLRQGFGELFF; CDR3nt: TGTGCCAGCAGCTTGAGACAGGGGTTCGGGGAGCTGTTTTTT
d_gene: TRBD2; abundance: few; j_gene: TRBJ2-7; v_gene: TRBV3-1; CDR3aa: CASSAGLAGAEQYF; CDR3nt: TGTGCCAGCAGCGCCGGACTAGCGGGAGCCGAGCAGTACTTC
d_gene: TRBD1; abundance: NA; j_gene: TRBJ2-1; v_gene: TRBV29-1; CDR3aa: CSMNRDRVYNEQFF; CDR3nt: TGCAGCATGAACCGGGACAGGGTCTACAATGAGCAGTTCTTC
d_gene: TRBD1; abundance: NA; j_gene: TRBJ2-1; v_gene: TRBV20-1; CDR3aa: CSARDIDGTGGYNEQFF; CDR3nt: TGCAGTGCTAGAGATATCGACGGGACAGGGGGTTACAATGAGCAGTTCTTC
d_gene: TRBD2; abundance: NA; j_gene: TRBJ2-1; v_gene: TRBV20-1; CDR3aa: CSATGTTNEQFF; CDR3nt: TGCAGTGCAACCGGGACTACTAATGAGCAGTTCTTC
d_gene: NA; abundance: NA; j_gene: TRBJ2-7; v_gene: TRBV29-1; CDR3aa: CSVGGGEPHEQYF; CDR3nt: TGCAGCGTGGGGGGCGGGGAGCCCCACGAGCAGTACTTC
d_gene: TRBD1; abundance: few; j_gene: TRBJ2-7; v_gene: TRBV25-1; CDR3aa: CASSGRQGRHYEQYF; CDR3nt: TGTGCCAGCAGTGGCCGACAGGGGCGTCACTACGAGCAGTACTTC
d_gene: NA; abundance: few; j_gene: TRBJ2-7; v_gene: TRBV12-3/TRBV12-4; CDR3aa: CASSLDPGPSSYEQYF; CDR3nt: TGTGCCAGCAGTTTAGATCCGGGGCCCTCCTCCTACGAGCAGTACTTC
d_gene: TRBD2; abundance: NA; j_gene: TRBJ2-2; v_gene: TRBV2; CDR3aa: CASLGGLAGHTGELFF; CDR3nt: TGTGCCAGTCTGGGAGGTCTAGCGGGACACACCGGGGAGCTGTTTTTT
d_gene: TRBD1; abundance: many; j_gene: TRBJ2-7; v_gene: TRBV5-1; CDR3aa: CASSFQIGQGVYEQYF; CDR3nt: TGCGCCAGCAGCTTCCAGATCGGACAGGGGGTTTACGAGCAGTACTTC
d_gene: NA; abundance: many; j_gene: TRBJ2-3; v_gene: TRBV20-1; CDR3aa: CSARDVGGTGGTQYF; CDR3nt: TGCAGTGCTAGAGATGTCGGGGGCACCGGGGGTACGCAGTATTTT
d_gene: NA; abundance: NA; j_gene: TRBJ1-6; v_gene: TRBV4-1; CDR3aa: CASSQEGIHNSPLHF; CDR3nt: TGCGCCAGCAGCCAAGAAGGGATTCATAATTCACCCCTCCACTTT
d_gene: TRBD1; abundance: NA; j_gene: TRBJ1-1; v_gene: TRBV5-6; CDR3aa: CASSPSGTGKAFF; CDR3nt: TGTGCCAGCAGCCCCTCCGGGACAGGGAAAGCTTTCTTT
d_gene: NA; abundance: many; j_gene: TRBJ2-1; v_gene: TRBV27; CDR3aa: CASSMGGNEQFF; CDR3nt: TGTGCCAGCAGTATGGGCGGCAATGAGCAGTTCTTC
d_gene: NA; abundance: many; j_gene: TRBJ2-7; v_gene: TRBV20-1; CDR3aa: CSAGDLSSYEQYF; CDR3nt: TGCAGTGCTGGGGACTTAAGCTCCTACGAGCAGTACTTC
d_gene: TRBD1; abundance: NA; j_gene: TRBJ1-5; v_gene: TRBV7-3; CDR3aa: CASSFQGAGNQPQHF; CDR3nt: TGTGCCAGCAGCTTCCAGGGGGCGGGCAATCAGCCCCAGCATTTT
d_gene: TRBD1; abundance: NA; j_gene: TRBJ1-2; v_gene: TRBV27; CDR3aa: CASSPTPGQVYGYTF; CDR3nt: TGTGCCAGCAGTCCGACCCCGGGACAGGTATATGGCTACACCTTC
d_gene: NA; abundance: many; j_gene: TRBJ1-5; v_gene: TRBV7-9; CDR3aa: CASSRSTTGYDQPQHF; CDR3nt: TGTGCCAGCAGCCGGAGCACGACAGGATACGATCAGCCCCAGCATTTT
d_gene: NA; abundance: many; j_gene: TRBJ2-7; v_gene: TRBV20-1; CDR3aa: CSARYRGQGGEQYF; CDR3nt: TGCAGTGCTAGATACCGGGGACAAGGTGGCGAGCAGTACTTC
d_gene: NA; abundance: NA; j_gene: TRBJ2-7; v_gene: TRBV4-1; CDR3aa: CASSAQGERREYSYEQYF; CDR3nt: TGCGCCAGCAGCGCACAGGGGGAGCGGCGGGAGTATTCCTACGAGCAGTACTTC
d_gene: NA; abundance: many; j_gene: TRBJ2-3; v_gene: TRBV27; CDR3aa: CASSLSWADTQYF; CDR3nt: TGTGCCAGCAGTTTATCTTGGGCAGATACGCAGTATTTT
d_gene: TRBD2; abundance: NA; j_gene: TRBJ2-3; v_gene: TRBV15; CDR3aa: CATSRETGGLAGSDTQYF; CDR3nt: TGTGCCACCAGCAGAGAGACAGGGGGACTAGCGGGATCAGATACGCAGTATTTT
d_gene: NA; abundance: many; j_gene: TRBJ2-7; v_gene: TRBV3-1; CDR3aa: CASSQGMGSYEQYF; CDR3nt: TGTGCCAGCAGCCAAGGAATGGGGTCCTACGAGCAGTACTTC
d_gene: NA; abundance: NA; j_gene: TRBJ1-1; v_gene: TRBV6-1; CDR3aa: CASLSQPHMNTEAFF; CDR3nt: TGTGCCAGCTTATCACAGCCTCACATGAACACTGAAGCTTTCTTT
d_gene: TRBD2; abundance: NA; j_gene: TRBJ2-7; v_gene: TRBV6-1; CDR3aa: CACGSTYEQYF; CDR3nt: TGTGCCTGCGGGAGTACCTACGAGCAGTACTTC
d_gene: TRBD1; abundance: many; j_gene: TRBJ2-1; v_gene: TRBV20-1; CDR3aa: CSARRTGFSNEQFF; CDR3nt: TGCAGTGCTAGAAGGACAGGGTTTAGCAATGAGCAGTTCTTC
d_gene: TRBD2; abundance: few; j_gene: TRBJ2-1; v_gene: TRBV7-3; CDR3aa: CASSLFGGRDEQFF; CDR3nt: TGTGCCAGCAGCTTATTCGGCGGGAGGGATGAGCAGTTCTTC
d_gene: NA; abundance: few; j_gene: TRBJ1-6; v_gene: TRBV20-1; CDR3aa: CSARVGLGYNSPLHF; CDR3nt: TGCAGTGCTAGAGTGGGACTAGGGTATAATTCACCCCTCCACTTT
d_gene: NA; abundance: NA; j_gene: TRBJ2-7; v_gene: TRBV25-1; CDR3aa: CASSESSSSYNEQYF; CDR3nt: TGTGCCAGCAGTGAATCCTCTAGCTCCTACAATGAGCAGTACTTC
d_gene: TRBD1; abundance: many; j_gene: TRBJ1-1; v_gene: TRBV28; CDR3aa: CASSPRTGRNTEAFF; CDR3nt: TGTGCCAGCAGCCCCAGGACAGGGCGGAACACTGAAGCTTTCTTT
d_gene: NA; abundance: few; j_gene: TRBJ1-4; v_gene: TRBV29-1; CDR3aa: CSATHDDNEKLFF; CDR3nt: TGCAGCGCTACCCATGATGATAATGAAAAACTGTTTTTT
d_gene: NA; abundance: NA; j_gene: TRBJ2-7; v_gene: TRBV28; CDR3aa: CAISTNALSYEQYF; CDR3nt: TGTGCCATCTCAACCAATGCCCTTTCCTACGAGCAGTACTTC
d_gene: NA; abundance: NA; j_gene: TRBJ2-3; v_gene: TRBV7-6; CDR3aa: CASSLEPGSGPDTQYF; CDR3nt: TGTGCCAGCAGCTTAGAACCCGGATCGGGGCCAGATACGCAGTATTTT
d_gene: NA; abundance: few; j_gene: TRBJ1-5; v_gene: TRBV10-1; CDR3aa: CASSRGTELDQPQHF; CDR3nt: TGCGCCAGCAGTCGGGGGACGGAGCTAGATCAGCCCCAGCATTTT
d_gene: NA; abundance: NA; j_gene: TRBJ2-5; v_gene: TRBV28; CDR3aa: CASSSIPAQETQYF; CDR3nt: TGTGCCAGCAGTTCCATCCCTGCCCAAGAGACCCAGTACTTC
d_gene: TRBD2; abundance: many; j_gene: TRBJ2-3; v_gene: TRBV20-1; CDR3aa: CSETSGRPDTQYF; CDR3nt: TGCAGTGAGACTAGCGGGAGGCCAGATACGCAGTATTTT
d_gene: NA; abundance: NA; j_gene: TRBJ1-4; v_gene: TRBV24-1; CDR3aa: CATSDGGQPGTTVQGEKLFF; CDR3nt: TGTGCCACCAGTGATGGGGGGCAGCCCGGGACCACCGTACAAGGGGAAAAACTGTTTTTT
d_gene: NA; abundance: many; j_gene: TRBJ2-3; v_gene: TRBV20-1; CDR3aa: CSARIGVGDTQYF; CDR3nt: TGCAGTGCTAGAATTGGAGTTGGAGATACGCAGTATTTT
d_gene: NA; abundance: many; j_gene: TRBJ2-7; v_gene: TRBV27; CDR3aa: CASSNQTGSSYEQYF; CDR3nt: TGTGCCAGCAGTAACCAGACAGGTAGCTCCTACGAGCAGTACTTC
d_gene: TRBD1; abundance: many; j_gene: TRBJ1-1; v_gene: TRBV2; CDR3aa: CASSGDRVNTEAFF; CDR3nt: TGTGCCAGCAGTGGGGACAGGGTGAACACTGAAGCTTTCTTT
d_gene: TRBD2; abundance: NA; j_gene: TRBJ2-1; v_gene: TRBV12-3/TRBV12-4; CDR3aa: CARRGLADNEQFF; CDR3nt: TGTGCCAGACGAGGACTAGCCGACAATGAGCAGTTCTTC
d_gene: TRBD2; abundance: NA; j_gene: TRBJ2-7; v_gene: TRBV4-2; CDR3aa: CASSQDSSGDSYEQYF; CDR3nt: TGTGCCAGCAGCCAAGACTCTAGCGGCGACTCCTACGAGCAGTACTTC
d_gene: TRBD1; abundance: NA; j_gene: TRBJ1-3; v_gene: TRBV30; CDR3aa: CAWSSGTAKISGNTIYF; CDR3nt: TGTGCCTGGAGTTCCGGGACAGCGAAGATCTCTGGAAACACCATATATTTT
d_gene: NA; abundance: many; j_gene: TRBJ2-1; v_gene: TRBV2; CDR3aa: CASSEALPALEDEQFF; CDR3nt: TGTGCCAGCAGTGAAGCGCTTCCGGCGTTGGAGGATGAGCAGTTCTTC
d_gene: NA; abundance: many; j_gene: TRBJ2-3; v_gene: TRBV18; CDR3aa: CASSPGDTQYF; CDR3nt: TGTGCCAGCTCACCAGGGGATACGCAGTATTTT
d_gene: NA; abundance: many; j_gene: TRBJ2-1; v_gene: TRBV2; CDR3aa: CASSEARSSEGYNEQFF; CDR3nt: TGTGCCAGCAGTGAAGCCCGGTCATCCGAGGGGTACAATGAGCAGTTCTTC
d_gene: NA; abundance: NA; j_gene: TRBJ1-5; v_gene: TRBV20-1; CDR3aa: CSATPPAGADQPQHF; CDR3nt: TGCAGTGCAACTCCTCCGGCAGGGGCGGATCAGCCCCAGCATTTT
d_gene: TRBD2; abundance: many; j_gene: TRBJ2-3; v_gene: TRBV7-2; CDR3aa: CASSARTSERRADTQYF; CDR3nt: TGTGCCAGCAGCGCGAGGACTAGCGAGAGGAGGGCAGATACGCAGTATTTT
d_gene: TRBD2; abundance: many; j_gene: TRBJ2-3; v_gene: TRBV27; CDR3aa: CASSLSTSGIGTDTQYF; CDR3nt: TGTGCCAGCAGTTTATCCACTAGCGGGATCGGCACAGATACGCAGTATTTT
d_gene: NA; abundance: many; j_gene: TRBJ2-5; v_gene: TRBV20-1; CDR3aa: CSARDRLETQYF; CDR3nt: TGCAGTGCTAGGGATCGGCTCGAGACCCAGTACTTC
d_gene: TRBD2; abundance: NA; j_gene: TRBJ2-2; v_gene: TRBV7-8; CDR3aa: CASSLEVSTAWTSGRTGELFF; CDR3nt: TGTGCCAGCAGCTTAGAAGTTTCGACGGCTTGGACTAGCGGGAGGACCGGGGAGCTGTTTTTT
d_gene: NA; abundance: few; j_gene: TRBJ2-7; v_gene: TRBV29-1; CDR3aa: CSVELPYGRAYEQYF; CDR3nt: TGCAGCGTTGAACTTCCGTACGGCAGGGCATACGAGCAGTACTTC
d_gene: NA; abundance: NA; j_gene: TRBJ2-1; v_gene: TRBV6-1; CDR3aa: CASSPGRIGQFF; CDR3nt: TGTGCCAGCAGTCCTGGACGGATAGGGCAGTTCTTC
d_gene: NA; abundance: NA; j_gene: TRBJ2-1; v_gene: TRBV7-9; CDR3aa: CASSPRRGLGGDEQFF; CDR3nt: TGTGCCAGCAGTCCGCGCAGGGGTCTGGGAGGGGATGAGCAGTTCTTC
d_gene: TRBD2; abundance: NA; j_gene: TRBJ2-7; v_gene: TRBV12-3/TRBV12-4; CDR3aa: CASSGRTSGTSYEQYF; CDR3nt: TGTGCCAGCAGTGGGAGGACTAGCGGGACGTCCTACGAGCAGTACTTC
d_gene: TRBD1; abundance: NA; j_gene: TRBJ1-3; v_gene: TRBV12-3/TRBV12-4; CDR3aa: CASNPGTVGNTIYF; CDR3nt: TGTGCCAGCAATCCCGGGACAGTTGGAAACACCATATATTTT
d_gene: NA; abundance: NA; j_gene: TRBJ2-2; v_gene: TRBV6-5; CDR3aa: CASSSVTGTGELFF; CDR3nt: TGTGCCAGCAGTTCGGTTACAGGGACCGGGGAGCTGTTTTTT